The clone carrying this T cell receptor (beta chain) was found once. Its antigen is undetermined. The data belong to a study of cytomegalovirus exposure and HLA in healthy donors. Study-level findings and limits: In a later analysis, common viral pathogens appeared linked to several of the most significant clusters.

PCR amplification relied on 60 Vbeta primers (plus 13 Jbeta primers). Profiling relied on immunoSEQ multiplex PCR, and the TCRdb table lists in-frame clones only, not all of them. This sample has about 150,000 clones; around 72% occur once, and the top ten carry more than 3.5%. Trimming removed 3 bases from V and 4 bases from J, with 15 bases in between. The CDR3 runs 16 residues. Germline V gives CDR1 KGHSH, CDR2 LQKENI. The sequence was obtained from a young man in good health and CMV-seropositive. The sequencing input was PBMCs. This rearrangement joins TRBV18 to TRBJ2-2; D is perhaps TRBD1 (6 bases). CDR3 in DNA: TGTGCCAGCTCACCTGATACAGGGTTGAGCACCGGGGAGCTGTTTTTT. Its translation is CASSPDTGLSTGELFF. The full variable domain, completed using reference TRBV18 and TRBJ2-2, is NAGVMQNPRHLVRRRGQEARLRCSPMKGHSHVYWYRQLPEEGLKFMVYLQKENIIDESGMPKERFSAEFPKEGPSILRIQQVVRGDSAAYFCASSPDTGLSTGELFFGEGSRLTVL.